This T cell receptor beta chain stems from a study of Ad26.COV2.S vaccination and SARS-CoV-2 variants (dated by TCRdb to the early 2020s). A note on the overall study: Vaccine-arm donors came from COV1001, a multicentre, randomized, double-blind, placebo-controlled phase I-IIa trial of Ad26.COV2.S in healthy adults. Ad26.COV2.S was administered intramuscularly at a dose of 5x10^10 or 1x10^11 viral particles, either as one shot or as two shots given 56 days apart. The specificity and breadth of SARS-CoV-2-reactive T cell receptors after Ad26.COV2.S vaccination were assessed by TCRbeta repertoire sequencing. A total of roughly 30 samples were included in the TCR-sequenced set, comprising around 19 Ad26.COV2.S vaccine recipients, 5 placebo recipients and 8 SARS-CoV-2 convalescent individuals. Trial participants were randomized into five groups of five, in which low-dose or high-dose Ad26.COV2.S was given once or twice, or placebo was given on both occasions. Investigators did not know the trial group allocation while performing experiments and assessing outcomes. Overall study results and their limits: Non-spike TCR breadth was comparable between vaccine and placebo recipients, consistent with the vaccine containing only spike. The authors noted that the TCR breadth and depth analyses may have underestimated total T cell responses. Substantial breadth of spike-specific CD8+ and CD4+ T cell responses was reported after vaccination. Spike-specific TCR breadth was higher in Ad26.COV2.S recipients than in placebo recipients (P = 0.0014). The study lacked the statistical power to compare responses across vaccine doses or regimens.

Regarding this clone: Its antigen remains undetermined. Nothing much larger sits one base from this clone, and base qualities are not available.

TCRbeta CDR3 regions were sequenced with the immunoSEQ Assay. After extraction, genomic DNA underwent amplification by bias-controlled multiplex PCR, followed by high-throughput sequencing. The paper's processing steps were these. To quantify the absolute abundance of each unique TCRbeta CDR3 region, sequences were collapsed and filtered. Usable DNA was measured by amplifying reference genes present in all nucleated cells, and TCRbeta template counts were normalized to that usable DNA to estimate T cell fraction. Repertoire TCRs were annotated as SARS-CoV-2-specific by exact matching of V gene, CDR3 amino acid sequence and J gene to a known reactive TCR set. MIRA supplied the reference SARS-CoV-2 TCR set, which was filtered for enrichment in COVID-19-positive ImmuneCODE repertoires so that public or cross-reactive TCRs were removed. Based on the MIRA antigens, annotated TCRs were further analysed at the level of specific ORF or position within ORF. Depth was the summed frequency of annotated unique rearrangements, while breadth was defined as annotated unique rearrangements over total unique productive rearrangements. Two-sided Wilcoxon rank-sum tests were applied when comparing TCR breadth between groups. The table comes from immuneACCESS by way of TCRdb, which keeps in-frame sequences with V and J called. Part of the clones is missing from these tables; in studies checked, under half for an unresolved V gene and the rest for unknown reasons. Clone size and the V and J calls come from that table; the DNA yielded D and trimming. In all, the sample holds more than 300,000 clones, and 65% to 90% of those were seen once. Of the sample, around a tenth falls within the top ten clones.

Its CDR3 holds 13 amino acids, cysteine through phenylalanine. The DNA shown is the 39-base CDR3, in frame from base 1. V and J are truncated by 0 bases and 3 bases respectively, leaving an intervening sequence of 6 bases. CDR1 and CDR2 were assigned from the germline V gene as KGHSH and LQKENI. Sample treatment or condition, as interpreted from the label and publication: approximately 18 received Ad26.COV2.S at low or high dose, single or two shots; about 5 received placebo; per-sample allocation not given. For vaccine and placebo recipients, the sequenced repertoires came from samples collected on day 63 after the first injection. Cohort 1b enrolled about two dozen adults aged 18-55 years at a single site in Boston, USA, between 29 July and 7 August 2020. Ad26.COV2.S was a replication-incompetent adenovirus type 26 vector expressing a prefusion-stabilized SARS-CoV-2 spike protein from the original Wuhan strain.

The sequence derives from a person aged 18-60 years who received the Ad26.COV2.S COVID-19 vaccine or a placebo. Source: peripheral blood, taken in a trial of Ad26.COV2.S vaccine versus placebo. The rearranged chain carries TRBV18 and TRBJ2-7; the D gene is not confidently resolved. CDR3 loop: CASSPPHNYEQYF. The nucleotide sequence is given as TGTGCCAGCTCACCACCGCACAACTACGAGCAGTACTTC.